What follows are 20 T cell receptor beta chains derived from one specimen sequenced in a study of T-cell reconstitution after alpha-beta-depleted transplantation in children. A TCRbeta library incorporating unique molecular identifiers was prepared. TCRdb reanalysed the PCR reads using MiXCR and keeps one entry per CDR3 protein. The data contain about 600,000 distinct CDR3 sequences, roughly 13% of them singletons. Sequencing used PBMCs, mostly from graft donor cells, obtained 360 days after TCRalphabeta/CD19-depleted stem cell transplant. Receptor source: a male patient between 10 and 17 years old who had a stem cell transplant for acute myeloid leukemia, so the T cells may come from the graft donor.

The chain carries TRBV12-3 or TRBV12-4 and TRBJ1-1, with D perhaps matching TRBD1 (5 bases). The CDR3 runs 14 residues. Trimming shortened V by 0 bases and J by 4 bases, and 9 bases separated the two germline ends. CDR3 sequence reads: CASSLAGATTEAFF. The DNA for the CDR3 is TGTGCCAGCAGTTTAGCAGGGGCGACCACTGAAGCTTTCTTT.

Comments on this clonotype: A much larger clone sits a single nucleotide away, making a read error possible. The J gene is TRBJ2-1, the V gene TRBV29-1, with 11 nucleotides matching TRBD2. The CDR3 totals 15 residues. The germline CDR1 and CDR2 sequences are SQVTM and ANQGSEA. DNA for the CDR3: TGCAGCGTTGAAGGACTAGCGGGGATCTACAATCAGCAGTTCTTC. Its protein is CSVEGLAGIYNQQFF.

This clonotype was counted ten times or more. The CDR3 reads CASSERVLAGSTDTQYF. The CDR3 DNA follows: TGTGCCAGCAGTGAGCGAGTCCTAGCAGGGAGCACAGATACGCAGTATTTT. J is TRBJ2-3 and V is TRBV25-1; D is tentatively TRBD1 or TRBD2 (5 bases each). Germline loops: CDR1 MGHDK, CDR2 SYGVNS. With 3 bases removed from V and 0 bases from J, the gap between germline ends came to 16 bases. The CDR3 runs to 17 residues.

V and J are TRBV6-2 or TRBV6-3 and TRBJ2-2, with D uncertain. CDR3 length: 14 amino acids. CDR1 is MNHEY, CDR2 SVGEGT, per germline. Trimming left V 6 bases short and J 1 base short, with 9 bases between. CDR3 residues: CASSTNLNTGELFF. The CDR3 DNA follows: TGTGCCAGCAGCACGAACCTGAACACCGGGGAGCTGTTTTTT.

Only a few counts were recorded for this clonotype. The rearrangement links TRBV7-2 to TRBJ2-7; 7 bases fit TRBD2. Germline V CDR1 and CDR2: SGHTA, FQGNSA. CDR3 size: 15 residues. With V trimmed by 2 bases and J by 3 bases, 7 bases remained unmatched. The CDR3 here is CASSLLAGINYEQYF. CDR3 DNA: TGTGCCAGCAGCTTATTAGCGGGTATTAACTACGAGCAGTACTTC. The full variable domain, completed using reference TRBV7-2 and TRBJ2-7, is GAGVSQSPSNKVTEKGKDVELRCDPISGHTALYWYRQSLGQGLEFLIYFQGNSAPDKSGLPSDRFSAERTGGSVSTLTIQRTQQEDSAVYLCASSLLAGINYEQYFGPGTRLTVT.

This clonotype was recorded many times. V usage is TRBV4-3 and J usage is TRBJ2-1; 7 bases align to TRBD2. The length of the CDR3 is 15 residues. CDR1 and CDR2 (germline): LGHNA, YSLEER. V lost 0 bases to trimming and J lost 5 bases; unmatched junction nucleotides: 4. The CDR3 coding sequence is TGCGCCAGCAGCCAAGATGGACTAGGGGACAATGAGCAGTTCTTC. Translated: CASSQDGLGDNEQFF.

This clonotype was observed many times. The V gene is TRBV12-3 or TRBV12-4, the J gene TRBJ2-7, with 13 bases lining up with TRBD2. The CDR3 length is 15 residues. Unmatched junction bases numbered 1, after V lost 2 bases and J lost 3 bases. The CDR3 is CASSLTSGRVYEQYF. CDR3 nucleotide sequence: TGTGCCAGCAGTTTAACTAGCGGGAGGGTCTACGAGCAGTACTTC.

Worth noting for this clonotype: This may stem from a read error, because a much larger clone lies one nucleotide away. This chain links TRBV27 with TRBJ2-3; weak D call: TRBD1 (6 bases). CDR1 and CDR2 (germline): MNHEY, SMNVEV (reference sequence). The CDR3 consists of 16 residues. The chain's CDR3 is CASSRVTGPPWDRQYF. CDR3 nucleotide sequence: TGTGCCAGCAGTCGCGTTACAGGGCCCCCATGGGATAGGCAGTATTTT.

This clonotype showed up just once. Here the CDR3 DNA reads TGTGCCAGCAGCCCAGTCGCGAGATCCTACGAGCAGTACTTC. This encodes CASSPVARSYEQYF. J is TRBJ2-7 and V is TRBV7-8, with D unresolved. V was trimmed by 5 bases and J by 1 base, leaving 12 bases between them. This CDR3 is built from 14 residues. CDR1 is SGHVS and CDR2 is FQNEAQ in the germline V gene.

A few counts support this clonotype. The CDR3, as DNA: TGTGCCAGCAGGCGATCTAGCGGCCTGAACACCGGGGAGCTGTTTTTT. It yields the protein CASRRSSGLNTGELFF. The J gene is TRBJ2-2, the V gene TRBV11-3; TRBD2 agrees at 7 bases. The CDR3 covers 16 residues. Losses at the gene ends were 6 bases for V and 1 base for J; bases not matched to a gene: 8. Germline V gene sequence: CDR1 SGHNT, CDR2 YENEEA.

As to this clonotype: Possible read error: a much larger clone is one base away. The rearrangement links TRBV3-1 to TRBJ2-7; a weak D match, TRBD2 (6 bases). This CDR3 contains 16 residues. CDR1 is LGHDT, CDR2 YNNKEL, per germline (reference sequence). CDR3 protein: CVSSLRIGSIGNEQYF. CDR3 sequence (DNA): TGTGTCAGCAGCCTCCGTATCGGGAGTATAGGAAACGAGCAGTACTTC.

This clonotype turned up a few times. The chain joins TRBV6-5 to TRBJ2-7, with 8 bases fitting TRBD2. The CDR3 spans 14 residues. V shed 3 bases, J shed 2 bases, and the junction held 3 bases outside the gene matches. CDR1 and CDR2 from the germline V gene are MNHEY and SVGAGI. The CDR3 is CASSYKAGAYEQYF. The DNA of the CDR3 is TGTGCCAGCAGTTATAAAGCGGGAGCCTACGAGCAGTACTTC.

This clonotype appeared many times. The chain is built from TRBV6-2 or TRBV6-3 and TRBJ2-4; 7 nucleotides line up with TRBD2. Germline V gives CDR1 MNHEY, CDR2 SVGEGT. This CDR3 has 16 amino acids. Trimming at V came to 7 bases and at J to 7 bases, leaving 16 bases not matched to a gene. CDR3 DNA sequence: TGTGCCAGCACCCAGTTCCGGGAGGTGGGTCGGAACATTCAGTACTTC. It encodes CASTQFREVGRNIQYF.

This clonotype was seen only a few times. The V call is TRBV7-9, the J call TRBJ2-1; D gene uncertain. The CDR3 loop spans 13 amino acids. Trimming left V 1 base short and J 10 bases short, with 11 bases between. Germline V gene data show CDR1 as SEHNR and CDR2 as FQNEAQ (reference sequence). DNA of the CDR3: TGTGCCAGCAGCTTAGTGGGTGCGAGGGAGCAGTTCTTC. Translation gives CASSLVGAREQFF.

With regard to this clonotype: At one end the junction does not follow the germline gene, possibly because of a read error. This chain links TRBV12-3 or TRBV12-4 with TRBJ2-3; TRBD2 is a possible D gene (6 bases). CDR3 size: 12 residues. In nucleotides, the CDR3 is TGTGCCAGCAGCCGCGATAGGGGACTCCTTGAATTT. Residues: CASSRDRGLLEF.

This clonotype was seen only a few times. CDR3 bases: TGCAGCCCCGTTAACCAAGAGACCCAGTACTTC. The encoded protein is CSPVNQETQYF. The genes are TRBV29-1 and TRBJ2-5; the D is unclear. V gave up 8 bases and J gave up 0 bases, with 7 bases separating them. This CDR3 is 11 amino acids long. CDR1 is SQVTM and CDR2 is ANQGSEA in the germline V gene.

The chain joins TRBV27 to TRBJ2-7; a weak D match, TRBD1 (5 bases). CDR1 and CDR2 from the germline V gene are MNHEY and SMNVEV (reference sequence). The CDR3 covers 15 residues. The V gene lost 2 bases and the J gene lost 1 base, with 12 bases spanning the gap. CDR3 sequence: CASSLSETVSYEQYF. The CDR3 coding sequence is TGTGCCAGCAGTTTAAGCGAGACAGTGTCCTACGAGCAGTACTTC.

V is TRBV6-1 and J is TRBJ2-7, with D perhaps TRBD2 (5 bases). This CDR3 is 13 amino acids long. V was clipped by 6 bases and J by 2 bases, with 11 bases between them. Germline V gene lookup returns CDR1 MNHNS and CDR2 SASEGT. The CDR3 DNA sequence: TGTGCCAGCAGGGGGTCGGGGACCTACGAGCAGTACTTC. Residues: CASRGSGTYEQYF.

The gene calls are TRBV5-1 and TRBJ2-7; unclear D gene. V lost 0 bases and J lost 0, with 13 bases in between. The germline V gene encodes CDR1 SGHRS and CDR2 YFSETQ. The CDR3 is 16 residues long. CDR3 sequence reads: CASSLAALESSYEQYF. The CDR3 DNA follows: TGCGCCAGCAGCTTGGCCGCATTAGAGTCCTCCTACGAGCAGTACTTC.

This clonotype was seen more than once but under ten times. The gene calls are TRBV20-1 and TRBJ1-5; D is undetermined. The germline V gene has CDR1 DFQATT and CDR2 SNEGSKA (reference sequence). The germline V and J ends were trimmed by 3 bases and 3 bases, with 15 bases remaining between them. The CDR3 length is 15 residues. The CDR3 reads CSASPVGRFNQPQHF. The CDR3 DNA sequence: TGCAGTGCTAGTCCCGTGGGCAGATTCAATCAGCCCCAGCATTTT.